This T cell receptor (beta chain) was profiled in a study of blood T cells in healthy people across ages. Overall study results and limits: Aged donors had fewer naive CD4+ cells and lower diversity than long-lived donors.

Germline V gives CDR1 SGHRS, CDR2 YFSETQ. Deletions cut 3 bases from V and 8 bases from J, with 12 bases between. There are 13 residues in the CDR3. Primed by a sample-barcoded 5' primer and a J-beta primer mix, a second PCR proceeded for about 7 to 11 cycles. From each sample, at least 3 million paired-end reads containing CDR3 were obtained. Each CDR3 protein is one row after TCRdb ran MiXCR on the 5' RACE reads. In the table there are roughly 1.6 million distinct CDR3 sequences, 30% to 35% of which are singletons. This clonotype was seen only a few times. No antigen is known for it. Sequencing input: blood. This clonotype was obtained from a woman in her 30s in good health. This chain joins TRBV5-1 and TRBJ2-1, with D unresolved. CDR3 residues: CASSSLRGDEQFF. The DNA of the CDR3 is TGCGCCAGCAGCTCCTTACGCGGCGATGAGCAGTTCTTC.